The 23 T cell receptor beta chains listed next were all sequenced from one sample in a study of cytomegalovirus exposure and HLA in healthy donors. Vbeta (60) and Jbeta (13) primers were used in the PCR. The method was immunoSEQ multiplex PCR; TCRdb's version includes in-frame clones alone and lacks a portion of them. Among some 140,000 clones, roughly 80% were seen once, and the ten largest hold approximately 2%. Sequenced material: PBMCs. These receptors were taken from a man aged 25-45 years in good health and CMV-seronegative.

V gene TRBV28 combines with J gene TRBJ2-7; 12 bases are a match to TRBD2. Germline V CDR1 and CDR2: MDHEN, SYDVKM. The length of the CDR3 is 12 residues. After removal of 6 bases from V and 9 bases from J, the junction contained 3 bases not matched to a gene. The CDR3 reads CASRTSGSGQYF. In DNA, the CDR3 is TGTGCCAGCAGGACTAGCGGGAGCGGGCAGTACTTC.

The chain employs TRBV15 and TRBJ2-4; possibly TRBD2 for D (6 bases). The germline V and J ends were trimmed by 5 bases and 2 bases, with 16 bases remaining between them. This CDR3 spans 16 amino acids. The germline gives CDR1 LNHNV, CDR2 YYDKDF (reference sequence). CDR3 nucleotides: TGTGCCACCAGCCCGCAGGGTGGACTAACCAAAAACATTCAGTACTTC. This codes for CATSPQGGLTKNIQYF.

J is TRBJ2-7 and V is TRBV7-2; 8 positions match TRBD1. This CDR3 comprises 15 residues. From germline, CDR1 is SGHTA and CDR2 FQGNSA. Trimming took 5 bases from V and 0 from J; bases not matched to a gene: 6. In DNA form, the CDR3 reads TGTGCCAGCAGCCCCGGACAGGGAGTCTCCTACGAGCAGTACTTC. Protein: CASSPGQGVSYEQYF.

V is TRBV5-1 and J is TRBJ2-7; TRBD1 matches 7 bases. Trimming removed 3 bases from V and 3 bases from J; junction bases left unmatched: 9. The CDR3 runs 15 residues. CDR1 is SGHRS, CDR2 YFSETQ, per germline. The CDR3 nucleotides read TGCGCCAGCAGCTCGCGGACAGGAGGCATCTACGAGCAGTACTTC. Its translation: CASSSRTGGIYEQYF.

This chain uses TRBV13 with TRBJ2-7, with a possible D match to TRBD2 (6 bases). The CDR3 spans 14 residues. CDR1 is PRHDT and CDR2 is FYEKMQ in the germline V gene (reference sequence). Trimming left V 1 base short and J 4 bases short, with 11 bases between. The DNA for the CDR3 is TGTGCCAGCAGCTTAGCGGGAGTTTCGTACGAGCAGTACTTC. This encodes CASSLAGVSYEQYF.

This rearrangement joins TRBV19 to TRBJ2-2, with 8 bases identical to TRBD2. CDR1 is LNHDA, CDR2 SQIVND, per germline (reference sequence). The CDR3 extends over 21 amino acids. The junction had 27 bases not matched to a gene; V was cut back by 5 bases and J by 7 bases. The chain's CDR3 is CASSARAGLGLTPAEFGELFF. CDR3 DNA sequence: TGTGCCAGTAGTGCCCGAGCGGGACTAGGTTTAACTCCCGCGGAATTCGGGGAGCTGTTTTTT.

This clone was detected once. V gene TRBV15 combines with J gene TRBJ1-1; tentatively, D is TRBD1 (6 bases). The CDR3 spans 13 residues. V lost 5 bases and J lost 7, with 14 bases in between. The germline CDR1 and CDR2 sequences are LNHNV and YYDKDF (reference sequence). The CDR3 protein is CATSGTYRDEAFF. The CDR3 nucleotides read TGTGCCACCAGCGGAACGTACAGGGATGAAGCTTTCTTT.

The chain is built from TRBV15 and TRBJ2-2; 8 bases agree with TRBD2. The CDR3 consists of 17 residues. CDR1 and CDR2 (germline): LNHNV, YYDKDF (reference sequence). J was trimmed by 3 bases and V by 4 bases; bases with no gene match: 10. The CDR3 sequence: CATSTPTSGRHTGELFF. The CDR3 DNA follows: TGTGCCACCAGCACACCAACTAGCGGCAGACACACCGGGGAGCTGTTTTTT.

The gene calls are TRBV6-6 and TRBJ1-5; D is unresolved. The V and J ends lost 0 bases and 2 bases respectively, with 8 bases between them. CDR3 length: 15 residues. Germline V gene lookup returns CDR1 MNHNY and CDR2 SVGAGI (reference sequence). The CDR3 is CASSYSRVGNQPQHF. The DNA for the CDR3 is TGTGCCAGCAGTTACTCACGCGTTGGCAATCAGCCCCAGCATTTT.

The sample holds one count of this clone. The rearrangement uses TRBV2 and TRBJ2-5; 11 positions match TRBD2. Germline V lookup: CDR1 SNHLY, CDR2 FYNNEI. The junction had 5 bases not matched to a gene; V was cut back by 5 bases and J by 3 bases. The CDR3 covers 15 residues. The DNA of the CDR3 is TGTGCCAGCAGTCCGGGACTAGCGGAAAAAGAGACCCAGTACTTC. Translated, it gives CASSPGLAEKETQYF.

The rearrangement joins TRBV6-1 to TRBJ2-1; maybe TRBD1 (5 bases). V lost 4 bases to trimming and J lost 5 bases, with 18 bases between them. The CDR3 is 16 amino acids. Looked up from germline, CDR1 is MNHNS and CDR2 is SASEGT. CDR3 loop: CASSAKVGEGNNEQFF. CDR3 bases: TGTGCCAGCAGTGCTAAAGTAGGGGAAGGGAACAATGAGCAGTTCTTC.

This rearrangement joins TRBV11-2 to TRBJ2-1, with 12 nucleotides matching TRBD2. Germline CDR1 SGHAT, CDR2 FQNNGV. The CDR3 has 15 amino acids. Trimming took 3 bases from V and 10 from J; bases not matched to a gene: 7. Here the CDR3 reads CASSFQGLAGIEQFF. The CDR3 DNA is TGTGCCAGCAGCTTCCAAGGACTAGCGGGAATCGAGCAGTTCTTC.

This clone was found a few times. This chain links TRBV6-6 with TRBJ2-7; D is uncertain. Trimming stripped 6 bases from V and 0 bases from J, with 15 bases between. CDR3 length: 15 amino acids. CDR1 and CDR2 from the germline V gene are MNHNY and SVGAGI (reference sequence). Here the CDR3 DNA reads TGTGCCAGCAGGATAAGACTGACCCTCTCCTACGAGCAGTACTTC. As protein: CASRIRLTLSYEQYF.

This sequence joins TRBV6-1 and TRBJ2-7; D possibly corresponds to TRBD1 (6 bases). Per germline, CDR1 MNHNS and CDR2 SASEGT. The CDR3 length is 14 residues. V lost 5 bases and J lost 2, with 13 bases in between. The CDR3 protein is CASSKTRGAYEQYF. The CDR3 DNA follows: TGTGCCAGCAGTAAAACCAGGGGCGCCTACGAGCAGTACTTC.

This chain uses TRBV7-2 with TRBJ2-7, with a possible D match to TRBD1 (6 bases). V lost 5 bases, J lost 6 bases, and 11 bases lay in between. The CDR3 spans 12 residues. CDR1 SGHTA and CDR2 FQGNSA come from the germline V gene. The CDR3 loop is CASSQGWGEQYF. The CDR3 DNA reads TGTGCCAGCAGCCAGGGGTGGGGCGAGCAGTACTTC.

The chain employs TRBV11-2 and TRBJ2-5; the match to TRBD2 covers 7 bases. Per the germline V gene, CDR1 is SGHAT and CDR2 is FQNNGV. The length of the CDR3 is 15 residues. V lost 3 bases, J lost 4 bases, and 8 bases stayed unmatched. As DNA, the CDR3 is TGTGCCAGCAGCTTTTATGAGCGGGGAGGAGAGACCCAGTACTTC. Translation gives CASSFYERGGETQYF. The entire variable domain, with the rest obtained from reference TRBV11-2 and TRBJ2-5, is as follows: EAGVAQSPRYKIIEKRQSVAFWCNPISGHATLYWYQQILGQGPKLLIQFQNNGVVDDSQLPKDRFSAERLKGVDSTLKIQPAKLEDSAVYLCASSFYERGGETQYFGPGTRLLVL.

The chain employs TRBV6-1 and TRBJ1-1; D call uncertain. Germline loops: CDR1 MNHNS, CDR2 SASEGT. The CDR3 covers 13 residues. Deletions cut 5 bases from V and 10 bases from J, with 17 bases between. The CDR3 DNA reads TGTGCCAGCAGTTCAGCAGAACGGGGAAGAGCTTTCTTT. Its translation: CASSSAERGRAFF.

This sequence joins TRBV6-5 and TRBJ1-2, with D possibly TRBD1 on 5 matching bases. The CDR3 has 15 residues. Trimming cost V 0 bases and J 5 bases, with 13 bases left between them. Germline V CDR1 and CDR2: MNHEY, SVGAGI. The CDR3 sequence: CASSYSINGGYGYTF. The DNA of the CDR3 is TGTGCCAGCAGTTACTCGATTAACGGGGGATATGGCTACACCTTC.

V is TRBV21-1 and J is TRBJ2-3; the table assigns TRBD2, which was not confirmed against the DNA. TRBV21-1 is annotated as a pseudogene. This CDR3 contains 15 residues. CDR3 sequence: CASSKLAGGTDTQYF. The CDR3 DNA sequence: TGTGCCAGCAGCAAATTAGCGGGAGGTACAGATACGCAGTATTTT.

This clone came up a few times. The genes are TRBV25-1 and TRBJ1-1, with D maybe TRBD1 (5 bases). From germline, CDR1 is MGHDK and CDR2 SYGVNS. Trimming pared 8 bases from V and 10 bases from J, leaving 20 bases between. There are 13 residues in the CDR3. The CDR3 region has the DNA TGTGCCAGCTCTTTCTCGGGACTGCGAGGAGCTTTCTTT. Protein product: CASSFSGLRGAFF.

V and J are TRBV5-1 and TRBJ2-3; tentative D call: TRBD2 (5 bases). Trimming removed 7 bases from V and 4 bases from J, with 22 bases in between. The CDR3 sequence is 16 residues long. The germline V gene encodes CDR1 SGHRS and CDR2 YFSETQ. The CDR3 sequence: CASQPLLATSADTQYF. As DNA, the CDR3 is TGCGCCAGCCAACCCCTCTTAGCGACCTCCGCAGATACGCAGTATTTT. The full variable domain, rest sourced from reference TRBV5-1 and TRBJ2-3, is KAGVTQTPRYLIKTRGQQVTLSCSPISGHRSVSWYQQTPGQGLQFLFEYFSETQRNKGNFPGRFSGRQFSNSRSEMNVSTLELGDSALYLCASQPLLATSADTQYFGPGTRLTVL.

This clone was seen many times. V gene TRBV4-1 combines with J gene TRBJ2-1; D is unclear. The CDR3 is 18 amino acids. CDR1 and CDR2 (germline): MGHRA, YSYEKL. V shed 3 bases and J shed 0 bases, with 18 bases lying between them. The CDR3 coding sequence is TGCGCCAGCAGCCACCTCCCAGACACAGCAAGCTCCTACAATGAGCAGTTCTTC. It codes for CASSHLPDTASSYNEQFF.

This clone was picked up one time. The chain employs TRBV7-2 and TRBJ2-1, with D perhaps matching TRBD2 (6 bases). Germline V gene data show CDR1 as SGHTA and CDR2 as FQGNSA. Trimming stripped 5 bases from V and 0 bases from J, with 14 bases between. The CDR3 contains 16 residues. CDR3: CASSLAGGTSYNEQFF. The CDR3 DNA reads as TGTGCCAGCAGCCTCGCCGGCGGGACCTCCTACAATGAGCAGTTCTTC. The variable domain in full, completed from reference TRBV7-2 and TRBJ2-1, reads GAGVSQSPSNKVTEKGKDVELRCDPISGHTALYWYRQSLGQGLEFLIYFQGNSAPDKSGLPSDRFSAERTGGSVSTLTIQRTQQEDSAVYLCASSLAGGTSYNEQFFGPGTRLTVL.